One and the same sample provided the 3 T cell receptor beta chains below, sequenced in a study of T cell responses to AZD1222 COVID-19 vaccine. Some clones are missing from TCRdb's copy, which holds only in-frame ones; the method was immunoSEQ multiplex PCR. The data hold approximately 70,000 clones, with 60% to 85% observed a single time. The sample consisted of peripheral blood, taken 28 days after the second AZD1222 dose. The receptors here all came from an adult who received the AZD1222 COVID-19 vaccine.

This rearrangement joins TRBV7-2 to TRBJ2-7; D possibly corresponds to TRBD1 (6 bases). CDR3 length: 13 amino acids. Germline V gene lookup returns CDR1 SGHTA and CDR2 FQGNSA. The ends were cut back, 6 bases at V and 5 bases at J, with 14 bases in the middle. The CDR3 sequence is CASRPDRRDEQYF. In DNA, the CDR3 is TGTGCCAGCAGACCCGACAGGAGAGACGAGCAGTACTTC.

The chain joins TRBV4-1 to TRBJ2-7, with 7 bases identical to TRBD1. V was pared by 4 bases and J by 5 bases, with 11 bases of the junction left unmatched. The germline V gene encodes CDR1 MGHRA and CDR2 YSYEKL. This CDR3 comprises 15 residues. The chain's CDR3 is CASSPDGQVVNEQYF. The CDR3 DNA is TGCGCCAGCAGCCCCGACGGACAGGTCGTTAACGAGCAGTACTTC.

This clone was counted a single time. The V call is TRBV25-1, the J call TRBJ2-2, with TRBD1 matching over 8 bases. V lost 5 bases, J lost 1 base, and 6 bases stayed unmatched. Germline V gene sequence: CDR1 MGHDK, CDR2 SYGVNS. The CDR3 has 16 amino acids. CDR3 region: CASSRIGTGNTGELFF. The CDR3 DNA is TGTGCCAGCAGTCGGATCGGGACAGGGAACACCGGGGAGCTGTTTTTT.